The rows below give T cell receptor beta chains drawn from one sample of a study of technical replicates of blood from several donors. The table came from immunoSEQ multiplex PCR; TCRdb's copy has only in-frame clones and leaves some out. The sample lists almost 70,000 clones; almost 95% were seen once. Sequencing was done on a sample of T cells isolated from PBMCs. All receptors come from a human donor in good health. CDR3s include the opening cysteine and the closing phenylalanine or tryptophan. The order of the fields is V gene, CDR3 protein.

v_call: TRBV5-1; cdr3_aa: CASSLTGGTEAFF
v_call: TRBV5-3; cdr3_aa: CARSVSGQGANEQFF
v_call: TRBV9; cdr3_aa: CASSLRSPGQGDNEQFF
v_call: TRBV30; cdr3_aa: CAWRERYNEQFF
v_call: TRBV18; cdr3_aa: CASSPGTGGRTEAFF
v_call: TRBV6-6; cdr3_aa: CASKTGAETQYF
v_call: TRBV28; cdr3_aa: CASSTGTSSMDTQYF
v_call: TRBV4-3; cdr3_aa: CASSQDRWQGGWGYTF
v_call: TRBV20-1; cdr3_aa: CSASGATEAFF
v_call: TRBV28; cdr3_aa: CASSSPRKLATGELFF
v_call: TRBV10-2; cdr3_aa: CASSGDRGLNTDTQYF
v_call: TRBV6-1; cdr3_aa: CASRWSSYNEQFF
v_call: TRBV14; cdr3_aa: CASSPRDRGNQPQHF
v_call: TRBV29-1; cdr3_aa: CSVGEPDTNEQYF
v_call: TRBV7-9; cdr3_aa: CASSLSAVNTEAFF
v_call: TRBV6-5; cdr3_aa: CASSLFGTGIDKLFF
v_call: TRBV5-4; cdr3_aa: CASSSPGQGFEKLFF
v_call: TRBV5-4; cdr3_aa: CASSLKTGRAEIEKLFF
v_call: TRBV9; cdr3_aa: CASSVRTGFYGYTF
v_call: TRBV29-1; cdr3_aa: CSVVLLKDEQFF
v_call: TRBV9; cdr3_aa: CASSVTSGSEQFF
v_call: TRBV13; cdr3_aa: CASRFGTSGISSYNEQFF
v_call: TRBV11-3; cdr3_aa: CASSYTGNYEQYF
v_call: TRBV5-8; cdr3_aa: CASSLSGTGLKNIQYF
v_call: TRBV7-9; cdr3_aa: CASSSTTGDGGYTF
v_call: TRBV20-1; cdr3_aa: CSARYSGCNF
v_call: TRBV30; cdr3_aa: CAWKSGGLKAFF
v_call: TRBV5-8; cdr3_aa: CASRRSGQNEKLFF
v_call: TRBV27; cdr3_aa: CASSLKLAGEETQYF